This TCR beta chain was sequenced in a study of blood T cell repertoires in COVID-19. About the research overall: Collection of acute and convalescent COVID-19 samples took place in the United States, Italy and Spain. Sample material is recorded as cDNA or gDNA derived from T cells, B-cell-depleted T cells, or PBMCs.

Authors' processing steps: Amplifying reference gene primers gave estimates of nucleated cell counts. Generated by immunoSEQ multiplex PCR, the TCRdb table keeps only in-frame clones and is missing some. D and trimming come from the DNA, and the V and J calls and clone size come from that table. Found here are 97,000 or so clones, around 82% of them singletons; the top ten hold under 13%. This receptor was obtained from a man in his 70s with active or convalescent COVID-19. Sequenced: peripheral blood.

CDR3 amino acids: CASSSPAGGNTIYF. The DNA of the CDR3 is TGTGCCAGCAGCTCTCCGGCGGGTGGAAACACCATATATTTT. The chain employs TRBV6-5 and TRBJ1-3, with D uncertain. Trimming stripped 6 bases from V and 3 bases from J, with 12 bases between. Germline CDR1 is MNHEY and CDR2 is SVGAGI. This CDR3 is 14 amino acids long.